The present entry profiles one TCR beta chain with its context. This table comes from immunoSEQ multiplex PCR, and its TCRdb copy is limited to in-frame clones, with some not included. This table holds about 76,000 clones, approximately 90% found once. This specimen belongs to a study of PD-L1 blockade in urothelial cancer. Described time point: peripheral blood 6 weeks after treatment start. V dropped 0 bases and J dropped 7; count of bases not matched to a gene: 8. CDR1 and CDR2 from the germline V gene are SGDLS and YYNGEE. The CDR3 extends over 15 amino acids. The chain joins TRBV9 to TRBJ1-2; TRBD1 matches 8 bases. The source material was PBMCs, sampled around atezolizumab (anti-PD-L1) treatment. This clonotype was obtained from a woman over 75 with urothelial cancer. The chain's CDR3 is CASSVGAQGAGGYTF. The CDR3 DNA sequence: TGTGCCAGCAGCGTAGGGGCCCAGGGGGCCGGTGGCTACACCTTC.